The 26 T cell receptor beta chains below come from one sample, sequenced in a study of cytomegalovirus exposure and HLA in healthy donors. The PCR made use of 60 Vbeta and 13 Jbeta primers. The data were produced by immunoSEQ multiplex PCR, yet TCRdb's version contains in-frame clones alone and is incomplete. The data hold 200,000 to 300,000 clones, with around 84% observed a single time. The sample consisted of PBMCs. The receptors were sampled from a girl aged 2 to 10 in good health and CMV-seronegative.

The J gene is TRBJ2-4, the V gene TRBV7-9; tentatively, D is TRBD1 (6 bases). Germline V gene sequence: CDR1 SEHNR, CDR2 FQNEAQ (reference sequence). The CDR3 extends over 14 amino acids. The V and J ends lost 5 bases and 7 bases respectively, with 15 bases between them. CDR3: CASSARDKLNIQYF. As DNA, the CDR3 is TGTGCCAGCAGCGCCCGGGACAAGCTCAACATTCAGTACTTC.

The rearrangement uses TRBV4-2 and TRBJ2-3; 10 bases are a match to TRBD2. Trimming at V came to 1 base and at J to 1 base, leaving 5 bases not matched to a gene. CDR3 length: 17 amino acids. Germline CDR1 and CDR2: LGHNA and YNFKEQ. Here the CDR3 reads CASSQAVAGGRTDTQYF. The CDR3 DNA is TGTGCCAGCAGCCAAGCGGTAGCGGGGGGACGCACAGATACGCAGTATTTT.

This sequence joins TRBV1 and TRBJ2-5; the table's D call TRBD2 went unverified against the DNA. TRBV1 is listed as a pseudogene. This CDR3 contains 14 residues. The CDR3 loop reads CTSSPRLAEETQYF. In DNA, the CDR3 is TGCACCAGCAGCCCGAGACTAGCGGAAGAGACCCAGTACTTC.

This chain joins TRBV6-1 and TRBJ1-2, with 8 bases fitting TRBD1. V shed 6 bases, J shed 3 bases, and the junction held 9 bases outside the gene matches. The germline CDR1 and CDR2 sequences are MNHNS and SASEGT. The CDR3 contains 15 residues. The CDR3 sequence: CASSPRTGWDYGYTF. CDR3 DNA sequence: TGTGCCAGCAGCCCCCGGACAGGGTGGGACTATGGCTACACCTTC.

V usage is TRBV4-1 and J usage is TRBJ1-6; 10 bases fit TRBD1. The V gene end was trimmed by 0 bases and the J gene end by 17 bases; junction bases not matched to a gene: 1. CDR3 length: 12 amino acids. Per the germline V gene, CDR1 is MGHRA and CDR2 is YSYEKL. The chain's CDR3 is CASSQDGQGVHF. CDR3 DNA: TGCGCCAGCAGCCAAGACGGACAGGGGGTCCACTTT.

As to this clone: Germline and junction disagree at one end, which may indicate a read error. The genes are TRBV7-9 and TRBJ2-7; the D gene is possibly TRBD2 (7 bases). CDR3 length: 15 amino acids. Germline V gene sequence: CDR1 SEHNR, CDR2 FQNEAQ (reference sequence). CDR3 loop: CSSSLEGGASYEQYF. As DNA, the CDR3 is TGTTCCAGCAGCCTAGAGGGGGGGGCAAGCTACGAGCAGTACTTC. The full variable domain, rest sourced from reference TRBV7-9 and TRBJ2-7, is DTGVSQNPRHKITKRGQNVTFRCDPISEHNRLYWYRQTLGQGPEFLTYFQNEAQLEKSRLLSDRFSAERPKGSFSTLEIQRTEQGDSAMYLCSSSLEGGASYEQYFGPGTRLTVT.

The J gene is TRBJ1-1, the V gene TRBV5-1; 11 positions match TRBD1. Per the germline V gene, CDR1 is SGHRS and CDR2 is YFSETQ. This CDR3 has 14 residues. V lost 3 bases to trimming and J lost 4 bases; unmatched junction nucleotides: 2. The chain's CDR3 is CASSSGTGGTEAFF. The CDR3, as DNA: TGCGCCAGCAGCTCAGGGACAGGGGGCACTGAAGCTTTCTTT.

As DNA, the CDR3 is TGTGCCAGCAGCTTAGCACAGGGGAAGTACAATGAGCAGTTCTTC. It yields the protein CASSLAQGKYNEQFF. The chain uses TRBV7-8 and TRBJ2-1, with 7 bases lining up with TRBD1. The CDR3 runs 15 residues. From germline, CDR1 is SGHVS and CDR2 FQNEAQ. V was clipped by 0 bases and J by 4 bases; unmatched bases: 3.

The rearrangement uses TRBV18 and TRBJ1-2; tentatively, D is TRBD1 (5 bases). Germline V gives CDR1 KGHSH, CDR2 LQKENI. The CDR3 loop spans 14 amino acids. Trimming took 6 bases from V and 1 from J, leaving 12 bases between them. The CDR3 reads CASSRGTVNYGYTF. CDR3 bases: TGTGCCAGCTCGCGCGGGACGGTTAACTATGGCTACACCTTC.

This chain connects TRBV19 to TRBJ2-4; perhaps TRBD1 as D (6 bases). The V gene lost 3 bases and the J gene lost 6 bases, with 12 bases spanning the gap. The CDR3 has 14 amino acids. Germline V lookup: CDR1 LNHDA, CDR2 SQIVND (reference sequence). This CDR3 reads CASSMQDSRNIQYF. The CDR3 bases are TGTGCCAGTAGTATGCAGGACAGCCGAAACATTCAGTACTTC.

The V and J genes are TRBV30 and TRBJ2-1; D is ambiguous. The germline V gene has CDR1 GTSNPN and CDR2 SVGIG (reference sequence). Trimming cost V 1 base and J 15 bases, with 13 bases left between them. The CDR3 spans 11 residues. The CDR3 DNA sequence: TGTGCCTGGAGTGATACGACGCGCGGGTTCTTC. Protein product: CAWSDTTRGFF.

J is TRBJ2-3 and V is TRBV21-1; the tabulated D call, TRBD2, remains unverified against the DNA. TRBV21-1 is given as a pseudogene. The CDR3 runs 15 residues. CDR3 amino acids: CASWEREGPTDTQYF. DNA of the CDR3: TGTGCCAGCTGGGAGCGGGAGGGCCCTACAGATACGCAGTATTTT.

V and J are TRBV19 and TRBJ2-3, with 8 bases aligning to TRBD2. The length of the CDR3 is 13 residues. Germline V gives CDR1 LNHDA, CDR2 SQIVND (reference sequence). After removal of 5 bases from V and 6 bases from J, the junction contained 4 bases not matched to a gene. The CDR3 reads CASSWASGDTQYF. The CDR3 nucleotides read TGTGCCAGTAGTTGGGCTAGCGGGGATACGCAGTATTTT.

V usage is TRBV6-5 and J usage is TRBJ1-2, with 8 bases lining up with TRBD1. V dropped 6 bases and J dropped 6; count of bases not matched to a gene: 6. Germline values: CDR1 MNHEY, CDR2 SVGAGI. This CDR3 is built from 13 residues. The CDR3 sequence: CASRSDRGDGYTF. CDR3 DNA: TGTGCCAGCAGATCCGACAGGGGTGATGGCTACACCTTC.

This sequence joins TRBV11-2 and TRBJ1-1; D may be TRBD1 (5 bases). The V end lost 1 base, the J end lost 1 base, and 7 bases lay between the germline ends. Germline V gene sequence: CDR1 SGHAT, CDR2 FQNNGV. The CDR3 sequence is 14 residues long. CDR3 sequence (DNA): TGTGCCAGCAGCTTAGGGGGCGAGAACACTGAAGCTTTCTTT. Translating it yields CASSLGGENTEAFF.

The chain links TRBV5-1 to TRBJ2-3; 10 nucleotides line up with TRBD2. J lost 5 bases, V lost 6 bases, and 15 bases had no gene match. The CDR3 sequence is 17 residues long. CDR1 and CDR2 from the germline V gene are SGHRS and YFSETQ. CDR3 sequence: CASTRHPGLARGDTQYF. In DNA, the CDR3 is TGCGCCAGCACCCGACACCCGGGACTAGCGCGAGGAGATACGCAGTATTTT.

Remarks on this clone: Other DNA sequences in the sample encode the same CDR3. The rearrangement uses TRBV6-4 and TRBJ1-2, with TRBD1 matching over 12 bases. Per the germline V gene, CDR1 is MRHNA and CDR2 is SNTAGT. After removal of 0 bases from V and 8 bases from J, the junction contained 1 base not matched to a gene. The CDR3 has 14 amino acids. CDR3: CASSDSGTGGGYTF. The CDR3 nucleotides are TGTGCCAGCAGTGACTCTGGGACAGGGGGCGGCTACACCTTC.

The chain employs TRBV7-9 and TRBJ2-4, with TRBD1 matching over 7 bases. V lost 5 bases, J lost 3 bases, and 7 bases stayed unmatched. Germline V lookup: CDR1 SEHNR, CDR2 FQNEAQ (reference sequence). CDR3 length equals 15 residues. The CDR3: CASSRPGGHKNIQYF. The CDR3 DNA reads as TGTGCCAGCAGCCGCCCAGGGGGACACAAAAACATTCAGTACTTC.

This chain joins TRBV14 and TRBJ1-1; 12 positions agree with TRBD1. The ends lost 6 bases at V and 2 bases at J; junction bases unmatched: 10. This CDR3 contains 17 residues. The V gene's germline CDR1 is SGHDN and CDR2 FVKESK. CDR3 in amino acids: CASRRRDRGLRNTEAFF. DNA for the CDR3: TGTGCCAGCAGGCGGAGGGACAGGGGGCTTCGTAACACTGAAGCTTTCTTT.

The CDR3 nucleotides are TGTGCCAGCAGCTTGAGTCAGGGGAACACTGAAGCTTTCTTT. Its protein is CASSLSQGNTEAFF. This chain uses TRBV7-6 with TRBJ1-1, with D perhaps TRBD1 (5 bases). Trimming removed 3 bases at V and 1 base at J, with 9 bases between. The CDR3 consists of 14 residues. Germline-derived CDR1 and CDR2 are SGHVS and FNYEAQ.

In the case of this clone: Relative to the germline gene, one junction end is altered; a read error may explain this. The rearrangement uses TRBV5-1 and TRBJ1-1, with 9 bases lining up with TRBD1. This CDR3 is built from 14 residues. Germline CDR1 reads SGHRS; CDR2 reads YFSETQ. CDR3 bases: TGCGCCAGCAGCTTGAACAGGGGGCGAACTGCAGCTTTCTTT. Its translation: CASSLNRGRTAAFF.

This clone was counted once. The J gene is TRBJ2-4, the V gene TRBV19, with a possible D match to TRBD1 (6 bases). The CDR3 loop spans 15 amino acids. V lost 6 bases to trimming and J lost 6 bases, with 18 bases between them. CDR1 is LNHDA and CDR2 is SQIVND in the germline V gene (reference sequence). The CDR3, as DNA: TGTGCCAGTAGCCGCGCAGGGGCGCGCGGAAACATTCAGTACTTC. This gives the protein CASSRAGARGNIQYF. The variable domain in full, completed from reference TRBV19 and TRBJ2-4, reads DGGITQSPKYLFRKEGQNVTLSCEQNLNHDAMYWYRQDPGQGLRLIYYSQIVNDFQKGDIAEGYSVSREKKESFPLTVTSAQKNPTAFYLCASSRAGARGNIQYFGAGTRLSVL.

The chain is built from TRBV5-1 and TRBJ2-5; 7 bases agree with TRBD2. The DNA end lines up better with TRBJ2-7; the J call may be wrong. This CDR3 is built from 15 residues. CDR1 is SGHRS and CDR2 is YFSETQ in the germline V gene. The CDR3 region is CASSLGGSGGYEQYF. The CDR3 nucleotides read TGCGCCAGCAGCTTGGGCGGGAGTGGGGGCTACGAGCAGTACTTC.

The V and J genes are TRBV5-5 and TRBJ1-4; TRBD1 matches 9 bases. Looked up from germline, CDR1 is SGHKS and CDR2 is YYEKEE (reference sequence). Losses at the gene ends were 4 bases for V and 8 bases for J; bases not matched to a gene: 6. The CDR3 extends over 14 amino acids. CDR3 in DNA: TGTGCCAGCAGCCCACAGGGGGCCGACGAAAAACTGTTTTTT. It specifies CASSPQGADEKLFF.

V usage is TRBV7-7 and J usage is TRBJ2-1; 7 bases are shared with TRBD2. This CDR3 spans 17 amino acids. Germline assignment: CDR1 SSHAT and CDR2 FNYEAQ (reference sequence). V was clipped by 5 bases and J by 6 bases; unmatched bases: 16. The CDR3 DNA reads TGTGCCAGCAGCCCCTGGTCTAGCGGCCTCCAGATCAATGAGCAGTTCTTC. Its translation is CASSPWSSGLQINEQFF.

The chain recombines TRBV11-2 with TRBJ2-7; 8 nucleotides match TRBD2. V dropped 1 base and J dropped 7; count of bases not matched to a gene: 0. The CDR3 is made up of 12 amino acids. Germline V CDR1 and CDR2: SGHAT, FQNNGV. This CDR3 is CASSLGGREQYF. The CDR3 bases are TGTGCCAGCAGCTTAGGCGGGAGGGAGCAGTACTTC.